The present T cell receptor beta chain was sequenced within a study of blood T cell repertoires in COVID-19. The CDR3 spans 14 residues. Germline values: CDR1 SGHRS, CDR2 YFSETQ. The V and J ends lost 0 bases and 4 bases respectively, with 9 bases between them. Sequencing was performed with immunoSEQ multiplex PCR; in TCRdb, only in-frame clones are kept and a portion is missing. The sample shows approximately 89,000 clones, approximately 80% of them seen only once. The specimen sequenced was peripheral blood. The chain links TRBV5-1 to TRBJ2-3; a weak D match, TRBD2 (5 bases). The clonotype originates from a woman of 80 years or more with acute or convalescent COVID-19. Here the CDR3 reads CASSLDSGSDTQYF. CDR3 coding DNA: TGCGCCAGCAGCTTGGATTCGGGGTCAGATACGCAGTATTTT.